Sequencing of this T cell receptor (beta chain) was carried out in a study of somatic mutations in cytotoxic T cells in rheumatoid arthritis. Study information: Patients gave 30 ml EDTA peripheral blood immediately after diagnosis, prior to starting treatment. The authors flow-sorted some V beta antibody-stained T-cell populations at nearly 100% purity, including V beta1+ cells that they sequenced for TCRB. Study-wide results and caveats: There were 8 of 65 patients in whom the largest CD8+ clone exceeded 20% of CD8+ cells.

About this clone itself: Its antigen remains unknown.

The protocol was immunoSEQ multiplex PCR, while the TCRdb copy is restricted to in-frame clones and leaves out a portion. The sample has almost 9,000 clones; more than 75% are singletons. Germline lookup yields CDR1 LNHNV and CDR2 YYDKDF (reference sequence). The J segment lost 6 bases and the V segment lost 9 bases, leaving 9 bases of the junction unmatched. This CDR3 is 13 amino acids long. The rearrangement uses TRBV15 and TRBJ2-3; 7 bases agree with TRBD1. This clonotype was sampled from an adult with rheumatoid arthritis. Sequenced input: CD8+ T cells sorted from blood. CDR3 in DNA: TGTGCCACGGGAGACAGGGACGTGGATACGCAGTATTTT. Amino acids: CATGDRDVDTQYF.